These 15 T cell receptor beta chains came from one sample sequenced in a study of T-cell memory formation after mild COVID-19. One entry per CDR3 protein, called by TCRdb with MiXCR from the 5' RACE reads. The profile shows approximately 150,000 distinct CDR3 sequences, under 25% of them singletons. Material: PBMCs or a T cell subset sorted from them (not recorded which). The receptors come from an adult woman who had mild COVID-19 (a few samples of this study predate the infection). Cell type and time point are not known.

The J gene is TRBJ1-2, the V gene TRBV6-5; TRBD1 is a possible D gene (5 bases). CDR3 size: 17 residues. V was shortened by 4 bases and J by 7 bases, with 25 bases between the two germline ends. Germline assignment: CDR1 MNHEY and CDR2 SVGAGI. CDR3 loop: CASSSFGPGLHRSGYTF. The CDR3 DNA sequence: TGTGCCAGCAGTTCCTTTGGTCCGGGACTTCACAGGAGTGGCTACACCTTC.

The rearrangement links TRBV6-2 or TRBV6-3 to TRBJ2-7; D not certain. Germline-derived CDR1 and CDR2 are MNHEY and SVGEGT. Trimming shortened V by 6 bases and J by 7 bases, and 16 bases separated the two germline ends. The CDR3 spans 13 residues. The CDR3 DNA reads as TGTGCCAGCAGCCCCAATGGTCTACGGGAGCAGTACTTC. As protein: CASSPNGLREQYF.

Ten or more counts support this clonotype. V gene TRBV4-2 combines with J gene TRBJ2-7, with 9 bases identical to TRBD1. CDR3 size: 13 residues. Unmatched junction bases numbered 0, after V lost 4 bases and J lost 2 bases. The V gene's germline CDR1 is LGHNA and CDR2 YNFKEQ. CDR3 sequence: CASSRDRAYEQYF. The CDR3 coding sequence is TGTGCCAGCAGCCGGGACAGGGCCTACGAGCAGTACTTC.

This chain connects TRBV12-3 or TRBV12-4 to TRBJ1-2; no clear D gene. The CDR3 spans 12 residues. V shed 4 bases and J shed 4 bases, with 7 bases lying between them. The CDR3 region is CASSSQAYGYTF. The CDR3 nucleotides read TGTGCCAGCAGTTCCCAGGCCTATGGCTACACCTTC.

The chain joins TRBV30 to TRBJ2-3; D call uncertain. This CDR3 region has 13 residues. The germline CDR1 and CDR2 sequences are GTSNPN and SVGIG (reference sequence). The V end lost 0 bases, the J end lost 5 bases, and 9 bases lay between the germline ends. The CDR3 coding sequence is TGTGCCTGGAGTGTACGGTTAGGAGATACGCAGTATTTT. Translating it yields CAWSVRLGDTQYF.

This chain connects TRBV7-8 to TRBJ1-1; D gene ambiguous. V was pared by 4 bases and J by 5 bases, with 14 bases between. Germline CDR1 is SGHVS and CDR2 is FQNEAQ. The CDR3 totals 14 residues. CDR3 protein: CASSSQGRKTEAFF. The CDR3 nucleotides read TGTGCCAGCAGCTCCCAAGGGCGGAAGACTGAAGCTTTCTTT.

There are many counts of this clonotype. This sequence joins TRBV4-2 and TRBJ1-1; D unresolved. Per germline, CDR1 LGHNA and CDR2 YNFKEQ. The CDR3 length is 13 residues. Deletions cut 0 bases from V and 4 bases from J, with 6 bases between. The CDR3 DNA sequence: TGTGCCAGCAGCCAAGACGGTGGCACTGAAGCTTTCTTT. Its translation: CASSQDGGTEAFF.

There are many counts of this clonotype. The chain joins TRBV12-3 or TRBV12-4 to TRBJ2-2; D call uncertain. The CDR3 loop spans 12 amino acids. The ends were cut back, 5 bases at V and 3 bases at J, with 4 bases in the middle. The CDR3 sequence: CASSHYTGELFF. As DNA, the CDR3 is TGTGCCAGCAGTCACTACACCGGGGAGCTGTTTTTT.

The chain is built from TRBV6-5 and TRBJ2-2, with TRBD1 identical over 12 bases. The germline gives CDR1 MNHEY, CDR2 SVGAGI. The CDR3 length is 15 residues. V trimming: 5 bases; J trimming: 7 bases; junction bases outside the gene matches: 5. The DNA for the CDR3 is TGTGCCAGCAGTCAGGGACAGGGGGCTAGCGGGGAGCTGTTTTTT. Translation gives CASSQGQGASGELFF.

J is TRBJ1-5 and V is TRBV19; TRBD1 matches 7 bases. CDR1 is LNHDA, CDR2 SQIVND, per germline (reference sequence). The CDR3 length is 17 residues. Germline trimming cut 6 bases from V and 1 base from J; bases unmatched to any gene: 12. The CDR3 sequence: CASRLSGTVLSNQPQHF. The CDR3 coding sequence is TGTGCCAGTAGGCTATCCGGGACAGTGTTGAGCAATCAGCCCCAGCATTTT.

This chain links TRBV10-3 with TRBJ2-1, with TRBD2 as a possible D gene (5 bases). Per the germline V gene, CDR1 is ENHRY and CDR2 is SYGVKD. V lost 2 bases and J 8 bases, leaving 25 bases between the germline ends. The CDR3 covers 18 residues. The chain's CDR3 is CAISEAKVSGSFADEQFF. The CDR3 DNA reads as TGTGCCATCAGTGAGGCCAAAGTCAGCGGTTCCTTCGCAGATGAGCAGTTCTTC.

This clonotype turned up a few times. The J gene is TRBJ2-2, the V gene TRBV7-3; 7 positions match TRBD1. With 7 bases clipped from V and 5 bases from J, the junction kept 10 bases outside the gene matches. The germline CDR1 and CDR2 sequences are SGHTA and FQGTGA. The CDR3 runs to 15 residues. The CDR3 reads CASKRDRGGTGELFF. Written as DNA, the CDR3 is TGTGCCAGCAAACGGGACAGAGGTGGGACCGGGGAGCTGTTTTTT.

This chain joins TRBV6-6 and TRBJ1-1, with 7 bases that match TRBD1. The CDR3 has 15 amino acids. Germline V gene lookup returns CDR1 MNHNY and CDR2 SVGAGI (reference sequence). Losses at the gene ends were 5 bases for V and 6 bases for J; bases not matched to a gene: 12. CDR3 loop: CASSTRTGLMAEAFF. The CDR3 coding sequence is TGTGCCAGCAGTACCCGGACAGGCTTAATGGCTGAAGCTTTCTTT.

This clonotype was seen a few times. This chain uses TRBV6-2 or TRBV6-3 with TRBJ2-1, with a tentative D call TRBD2 (6 bases). Looked up from germline, CDR1 is MNHEY and CDR2 is SVGEGT. V dropped 8 bases and J dropped 7 bases, with 12 bases sitting between them. This CDR3 is 12 amino acids long. The CDR3 sequence is CASSMAGNEQFF. For the CDR3, the DNA is TGTGCCAGCTCCATGGCGGGGAATGAGCAGTTCTTC.

This clonotype was recorded a few times. The chain has TRBV6-2 or TRBV6-3 and TRBJ2-7; unclear D gene. The germline gives CDR1 MNHEY, CDR2 SVGEGT. V lost 7 bases, J lost 0 bases, and 13 bases lay in between. The CDR3 totals 14 residues. The CDR3 is CASTYPFSSYEQYF. CDR3 nucleotide sequence: TGTGCCAGCACCTACCCGTTTTCCTCCTACGAGCAGTACTTC.